These T cell receptor beta chains were read from a single sample in a study of CD4+ T cells in melanoma. TCRdb's copy holds only in-frame clones and misses some; the assay was immunoSEQ multiplex PCR. The data show some 120,000 clones, about 90% seen once. Sample: peripheral blood. These receptors were taken from a human donor with melanoma. CDR3s leave out the opening cysteine and the closing phenylalanine or tryptophan. Fields, in order: J gene, V gene, CDR3 protein.

>TRBJ2-7|TRBV4-2
ASSQDHVAISYEQY
>TRBJ1-3|TRBV6-5
ASSYGPGQGDTIY
>TRBJ2-3|TRBV7-6
ASSQTEDTQY
>TRBJ1-2|TRBV13
ASSLAGTLSYGYT
>TRBJ1-2|TRBV10-3
AISLTGADGYT
>TRBJ1-6|TRBV6-6
ASSLDPRYNSPLH
>TRBJ1-1|TRBV5-1
ASSPGQWNTEAF
>TRBJ1-2|TRBV6-1
ASSIQGSDGYT
>TRBJ2-3|TRBV19
ASTGLAGVSDTQY
>TRBJ1-5|TRBV19
ASRPTFHSNQPQH
>TRBJ1-2|TRBV12-5
ASGPTGSHGYT
>TRBJ1-2|TRBV9
ASSPGPSDHGYT
>TRBJ2-7|TRBV7-9
ASRLSGQGAEQY
>TRBJ1-4|TRBV7-6
ASSSSQGTTNEKLF
>TRBJ2-7|TRBV18
ASSPGLAGGQYEQY
>TRBJ1-4|TRBV7-9
ASSLAKTGYNEKLF
>TRBJ2-2|TRBV9
ASSPRSASSTGELF
>TRBJ2-1|TRBV19
ASSPQVGALYNEQF
>TRBJ1-2|TRBV4-2
ASSQDRGYGYT
>TRBJ2-1|TRBV5-1
ASSWGLADYNEQF
>TRBJ1-4|TRBV5-5
ASSRPPGTGPINEKLF
>TRBJ2-1|TRBV7-3
ASSLSSIAEQF
>TRBJ1-1|TRBV6-1
ASSLHGGGTEAF
>TRBJ2-5|TRBV18
ASSPYREETQY
>TRBJ2-2|TRBV4-2
ASSQDDRQPTGELF
>TRBJ2-7|TRBV28
ASTGLAGSYEQY
>TRBJ2-3|TRBV6-5
ASRQVSTDTQY
>TRBJ2-4|TRBV5-6
ASSLVGTLAKNIQY
>TRBJ1-2|TRBV4-2
ASSPSLASNYGYT
>TRBJ1-5|TRBV4-2
ASSQKQTDQPQH